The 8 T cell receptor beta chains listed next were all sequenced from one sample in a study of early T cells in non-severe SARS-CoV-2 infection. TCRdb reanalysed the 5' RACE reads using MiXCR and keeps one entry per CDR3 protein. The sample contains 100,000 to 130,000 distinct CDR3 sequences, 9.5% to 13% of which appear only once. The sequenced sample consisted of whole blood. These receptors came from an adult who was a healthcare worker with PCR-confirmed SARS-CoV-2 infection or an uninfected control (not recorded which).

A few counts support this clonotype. DNA of the CDR3: TGTGCCAGCAGCTTGGAAGGCGGAGCAAGGGCCAACGTCCTGACTTTC. Translating gives CASSLEGGARANVLTF. J is TRBJ2-6 and V is TRBV5-6, with D unresolved. The V and J ends lost 0 bases and 5 bases respectively, with 12 bases between them. CDR1 and CDR2 (germline): SGHDT, YYEEEE. The CDR3 is made up of 16 amino acids.

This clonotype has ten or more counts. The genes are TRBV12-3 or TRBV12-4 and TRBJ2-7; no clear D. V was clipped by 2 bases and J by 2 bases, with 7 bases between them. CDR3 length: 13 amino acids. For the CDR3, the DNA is TGTGCCAGCAGTTTAAAAGGGCCCTACGAGCAGTACTTC. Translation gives CASSLKGPYEQYF.

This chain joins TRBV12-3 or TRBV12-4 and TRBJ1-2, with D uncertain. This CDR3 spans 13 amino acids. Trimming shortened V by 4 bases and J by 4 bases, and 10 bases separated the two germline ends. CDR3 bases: TGTGCCAGCAGTTCGGGGTTCTTCTATGGCTACACCTTC. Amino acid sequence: CASSSGFFYGYTF.

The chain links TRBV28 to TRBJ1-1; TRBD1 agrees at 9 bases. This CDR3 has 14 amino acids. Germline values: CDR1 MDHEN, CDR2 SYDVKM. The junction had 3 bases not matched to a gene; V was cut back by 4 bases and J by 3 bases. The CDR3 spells CASSWRQGDTEAFF. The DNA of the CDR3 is TGTGCCAGCAGTTGGAGACAGGGGGACACTGAAGCTTTCTTT. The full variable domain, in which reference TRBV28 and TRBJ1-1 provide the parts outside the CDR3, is DVKVTQSSRYLVKRTGEKVFLECVQDMDHENMFWYRQDPGLGLRLIYFSYDVKMKEKGDIPEGYSVSREKKERFSLILESASTNQTSMYLCASSWRQGDTEAFFGQGTRLTVV.

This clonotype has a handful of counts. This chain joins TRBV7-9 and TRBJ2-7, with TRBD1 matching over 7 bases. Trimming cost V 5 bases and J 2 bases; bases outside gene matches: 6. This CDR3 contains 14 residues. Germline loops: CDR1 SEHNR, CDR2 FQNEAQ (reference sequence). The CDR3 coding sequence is TGTGCCAGCAGCCGGGACAGTGGGCCCTACGAGCAGTACTTC. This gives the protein CASSRDSGPYEQYF.

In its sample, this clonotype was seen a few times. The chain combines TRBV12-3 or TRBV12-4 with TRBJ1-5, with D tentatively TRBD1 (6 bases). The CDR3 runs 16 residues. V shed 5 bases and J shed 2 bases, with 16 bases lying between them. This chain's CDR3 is CASSLGTLGGNQPQHF. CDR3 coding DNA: TGTGCCAGCAGTCTCGGGACACTCGGGGGCAATCAGCCCCAGCATTTT.

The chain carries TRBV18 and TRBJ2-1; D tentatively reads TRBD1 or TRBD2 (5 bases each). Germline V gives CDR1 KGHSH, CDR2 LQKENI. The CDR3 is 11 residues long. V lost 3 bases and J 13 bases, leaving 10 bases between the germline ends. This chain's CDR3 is CASSPSGPQFF. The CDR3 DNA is TGTGCCAGCTCACCTTCGGGACCTCAGTTCTTC.

The CDR3: CASKLTGELREQYF. CDR3 nucleotides: TGTGCCAGCAAGTTAACAGGGGAATTGAGAGAGCAGTACTTC. V and J are TRBV28 and TRBJ2-7, with 7 bases identical to TRBD1. Germline lookup yields CDR1 MDHEN and CDR2 SYDVKM. V lost 7 bases and J lost 7; bases outside the gene matches: 13. The CDR3 is 14 residues long.